This T cell receptor (beta chain) is from a study of cytomegalovirus exposure and HLA in healthy donors. The CDR3 totals 15 residues. CDR1 is MDHEN, CDR2 SYDVKM, per germline. The V and J ends lost 4 bases and 7 bases respectively, with 19 bases between them. Findings of the study overall: There were some public TCRs occurring in many donors, but most TCR sequences were rare. Three chains linked to CMV were shown in vitro to be specific for CMV antigens. A later analysis showed that HLA-associated TCR beta chains had undergone more clonal expansion than equally common others.

The PCR employed 60 Vbeta primers together with 13 Jbeta primers. The table came from immunoSEQ multiplex PCR; TCRdb's copy has only in-frame clones and leaves some out. The table includes some 140,000 clones, approximately 73% detected once. A remark on this clone: Its antigen is not known.

The sequenced sample was PBMCs. This sequence was found in a woman aged 40 to 55 in good health and CMV-seronegative. The chain employs TRBV28 and TRBJ1-1; no reliable D call. Here the CDR3 DNA reads TGTGCCAGCAGTTCCTTATCGACGCAGGCTGTTGAAGCTTTCTTT. This codes for CASSSLSTQAVEAFF.